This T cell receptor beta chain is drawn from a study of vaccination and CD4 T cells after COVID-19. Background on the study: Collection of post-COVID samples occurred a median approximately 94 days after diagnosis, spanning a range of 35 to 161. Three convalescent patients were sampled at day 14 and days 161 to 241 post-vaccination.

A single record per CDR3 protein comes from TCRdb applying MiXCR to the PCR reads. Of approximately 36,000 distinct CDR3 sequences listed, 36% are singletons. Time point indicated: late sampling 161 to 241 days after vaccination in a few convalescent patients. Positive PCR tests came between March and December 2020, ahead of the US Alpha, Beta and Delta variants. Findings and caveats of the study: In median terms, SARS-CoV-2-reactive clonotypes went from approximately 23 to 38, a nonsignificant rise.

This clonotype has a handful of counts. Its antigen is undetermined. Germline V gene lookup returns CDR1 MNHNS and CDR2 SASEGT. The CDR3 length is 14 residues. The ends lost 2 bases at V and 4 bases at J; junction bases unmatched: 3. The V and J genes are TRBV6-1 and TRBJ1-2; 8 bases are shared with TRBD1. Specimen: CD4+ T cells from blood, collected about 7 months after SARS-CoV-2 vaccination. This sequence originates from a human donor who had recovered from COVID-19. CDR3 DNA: TGTGCCAGCAGTGAACAACAGGGGGTCTATGGCTACACCTTC. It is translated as CASSEQQGVYGYTF.